The clone carrying this TCR beta chain was found a few times. With V trimmed by 8 bases and J by 2 bases, 7 bases remained unmatched. The CDR3 has 15 amino acids. From germline, CDR1 is MDHEN and CDR2 SYDVKM. Assay used: immunoSEQ multiplex PCR; TCRdb lists only in-frame clones, some missing. The table lists around 67,000 clones, roughly nine tenths of them singletons. The entry originates in a study of OX40 agonist ivuxolimab in advanced cancers. Specimen: CD4+ or CD8+ T cells sorted from blood, collected in a trial of the OX40 agonist ivuxolimab. J is TRBJ1-2 and V is TRBV28; 11 nucleotides align to TRBD1. The receptor comes from an adult with an advanced solid tumor such as melanoma, head and neck, liver or kidney cancer. The CDR3 loop is CASYKGTGGNYGYTF. In DNA form, the CDR3 reads TGTGCCAGCTATAAGGGGACAGGGGGAAACTATGGCTACACCTTC.